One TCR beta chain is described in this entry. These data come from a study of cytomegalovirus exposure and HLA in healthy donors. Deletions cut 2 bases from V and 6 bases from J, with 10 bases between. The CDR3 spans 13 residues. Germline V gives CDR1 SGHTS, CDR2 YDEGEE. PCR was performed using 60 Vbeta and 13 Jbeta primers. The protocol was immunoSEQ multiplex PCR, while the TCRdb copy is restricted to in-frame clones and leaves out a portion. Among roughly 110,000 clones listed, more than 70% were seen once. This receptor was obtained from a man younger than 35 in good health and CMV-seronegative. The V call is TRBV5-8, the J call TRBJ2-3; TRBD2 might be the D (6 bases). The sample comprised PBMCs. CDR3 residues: CASSLRGRDTQYF. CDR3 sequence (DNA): TGTGCCAGCAGCTTACGAGGGAGGGATACGCAGTATTTT.